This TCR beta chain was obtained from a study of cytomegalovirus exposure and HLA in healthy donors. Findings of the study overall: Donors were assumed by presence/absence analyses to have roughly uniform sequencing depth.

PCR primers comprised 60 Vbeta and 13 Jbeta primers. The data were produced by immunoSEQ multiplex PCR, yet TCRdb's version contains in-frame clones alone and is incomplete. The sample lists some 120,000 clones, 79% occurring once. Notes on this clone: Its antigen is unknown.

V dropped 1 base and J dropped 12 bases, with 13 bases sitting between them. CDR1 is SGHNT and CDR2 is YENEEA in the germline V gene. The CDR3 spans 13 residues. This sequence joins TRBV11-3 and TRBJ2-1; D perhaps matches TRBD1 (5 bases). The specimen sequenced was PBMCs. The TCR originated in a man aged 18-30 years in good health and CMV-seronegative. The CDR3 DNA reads TGTGCCAGCAGCTTAGGGGGCTTTGGGGTGCAGTTCTTC. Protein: CASSLGGFGVQFF.